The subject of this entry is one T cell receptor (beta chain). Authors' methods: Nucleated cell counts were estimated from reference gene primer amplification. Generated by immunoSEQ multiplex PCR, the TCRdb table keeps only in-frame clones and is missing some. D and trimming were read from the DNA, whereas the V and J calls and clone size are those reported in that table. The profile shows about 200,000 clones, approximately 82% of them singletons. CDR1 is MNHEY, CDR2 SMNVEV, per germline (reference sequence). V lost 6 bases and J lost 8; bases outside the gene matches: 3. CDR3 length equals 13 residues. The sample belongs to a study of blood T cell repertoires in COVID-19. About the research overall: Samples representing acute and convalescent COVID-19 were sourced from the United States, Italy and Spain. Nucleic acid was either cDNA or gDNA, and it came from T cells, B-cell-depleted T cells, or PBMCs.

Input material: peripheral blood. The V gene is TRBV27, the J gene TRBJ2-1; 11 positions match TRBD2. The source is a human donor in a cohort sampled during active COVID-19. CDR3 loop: CASSPGLADEQFF. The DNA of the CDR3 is TGTGCCAGCAGCCCGGGACTAGCGGATGAGCAGTTCTTC.